This entry lists 16 T cell receptor beta chains sequenced from one sample in a study of blood T cell repertoires in COVID-19. TCRdb's table, derived via immunoSEQ multiplex PCR, lists solely in-frame clones and lacks some. The sample has hundreds of thousands of clones, about 89% seen once. Sequencing was carried out using peripheral blood. These receptors all come from a woman aged 55-70 years who had recovered from COVID-19.

This chain uses TRBV29-1 with TRBJ2-1; 7 nucleotides agree with TRBD1. CDR1 is SQVTM and CDR2 is ANQGSEA in the germline V gene. V dropped 4 bases and J dropped 7; count of bases not matched to a gene: 13. The CDR3 sequence is 15 residues long. CDR3 nucleotides: TGCAGCGTTGTTAGGGGCCAGGGGGTTCGGAATGAGCAGTTCTTC. As protein: CSVVRGQGVRNEQFF.

The V call is TRBV2, the J call TRBJ2-5, with TRBD2 matching over 11 bases. J lost 2 bases, V lost 2 bases, and 4 bases had no gene match. The CDR3 is 16 residues long. Germline lookup yields CDR1 SNHLY and CDR2 FYNNEI. Written as DNA, the CDR3 is TGTGCCAGCAGTGAAACTAGCGGGGGTTTTCAAGAGACCCAGTACTTC. It encodes CASSETSGGFQETQYF.

The chain has TRBV5-8 and TRBJ2-3, with a weak D call TRBD1 (5 bases). CDR3 length: 16 residues. Germline V gives CDR1 SGHTS, CDR2 YDEGEE. Trimming cost V 0 bases and J 3 bases, with 14 bases left between them. CDR3 DNA sequence: TGTGCCAGCAGCTTGGGTACATTAAGGGGTACAGATACGCAGTATTTT. Protein product: CASSLGTLRGTDTQYF.

J is TRBJ2-1 and V is TRBV5-4; weak D call: TRBD1 (5 bases). V was shortened by 3 bases and J by 5 bases, with 9 bases between the two germline ends. This CDR3 spans 13 amino acids. Per the germline V gene, CDR1 is SGHNT and CDR2 is YYREEE (reference sequence). The CDR3 spells CASSSIRDNEQFF. In nucleotides, the CDR3 is TGTGCCAGCAGCTCGATCAGGGACAATGAGCAGTTCTTC.

In DNA, the CDR3 is TGCGCCAGCAGCCTCGGGGGACAGGCTATTAATGAAAAACTGTTTTTT. Encoded protein: CASSLGGQAINEKLFF. V and J are TRBV4-1 and TRBJ1-4; 8 bases are a match to TRBD1. J was trimmed by 4 bases and V by 4 bases; bases with no gene match: 8. The V gene's germline CDR1 is MGHRA and CDR2 YSYEKL. CDR3 length equals 16 residues.

The chain is built from TRBV28 and TRBJ2-1, with TRBD2 matching 7 bases. With 3 bases clipped from V and 0 bases from J, the junction kept 2 bases outside the gene matches. From germline, CDR1 is MDHEN and CDR2 SYDVKM. The CDR3 contains 15 residues. CDR3: CASSFWGGSYNEQFF. The CDR3 DNA sequence: TGTGCCAGCAGTTTTTGGGGGGGCTCCTACAATGAGCAGTTCTTC.

This chain connects TRBV6-2 or TRBV6-3 to TRBJ2-2; 7 bases are a match to TRBD1. The CDR3 consists of 16 residues. J lost 1 base, V lost 2 bases, and 4 bases had no gene match. Germline CDR1 reads MNHEY; CDR2 reads SVGEGT. CDR3 sequence (DNA): TGTGCCAGCAGTTACAGACCAGGGGGGAACACCGGGGAGCTGTTTTTT. It is translated as CASSYRPGGNTGELFF.

The chain couples TRBV7-2 to TRBJ2-5, with TRBD2 matching over 12 bases. This CDR3 has 15 residues. CDR1 is SGHTA, CDR2 FQGNSA, per germline. Trimming at V came to 5 bases and at J to 2 bases, leaving 3 bases not matched to a gene. CDR3 nucleotide sequence: TGTGCCAGCAGCGCCGGACTAGCGGGGCAAGAGACCCAGTACTTC. Translating gives CASSAGLAGQETQYF.

This clone was seen a single time. The chain links TRBV28 to TRBJ1-2; 7 bases line up with TRBD1. V shed 5 bases and J 8 bases; nucleotides not matched to a gene: 8. Germline CDR1 is MDHEN and CDR2 is SYDVKM. This CDR3 is built from 13 residues. This chain's CDR3 is CASSPPVDRGYTF. The DNA for the CDR3 is TGTGCCAGCAGTCCCCCCGTGGACAGGGGCTACACCTTC.

V is TRBV28 and J is TRBJ2-7; D is ambiguous. This CDR3 has 15 amino acids. Germline CDR1 and CDR2: MDHEN and SYDVKM. V shed 3 bases and J shed 1 base, with 13 bases lying between them. CDR3 sequence: CASSLAPAGSYEQYF. CDR3 sequence (DNA): TGTGCCAGCAGTTTGGCCCCAGCAGGATCCTACGAGCAGTACTTC.

The chain is built from TRBV6-2 or TRBV6-3 and TRBJ2-7; perhaps TRBD2 as D (5 bases). This CDR3 is 14 amino acids long. Trimming took 1 base from V and 3 from J, leaving 10 bases between them. Looked up from germline, CDR1 is MNHEY and CDR2 is SVGEGT. CDR3 sequence: CASSYLALIYEQYF. Written as DNA, the CDR3 is TGTGCCAGCAGTTACTTAGCGCTGATCTACGAGCAGTACTTC.

The rearrangement joins TRBV18 to TRBJ2-2; TRBD1 is a possible D gene (6 bases). V was shortened by 8 bases and J by 0 bases, with 16 bases between the two germline ends. Per the germline V gene, CDR1 is KGHSH and CDR2 is LQKENI. The CDR3 consists of 16 residues. The CDR3 DNA is TGTGCCAGCCCCGCCCACAGGGAATCGAACACCGGGGAGCTGTTTTTT. It is translated as CASPAHRESNTGELFF.

This clone was picked up a small number of times. This chain uses TRBV5-5 with TRBJ1-2, with D maybe TRBD1 (6 bases). This CDR3 region has 13 residues. CDR1 and CDR2 from the germline V gene are SGHKS and YYEKEE (reference sequence). V dropped 2 bases and J dropped 4 bases, with 9 bases sitting between them. The chain's CDR3 is CASSFQGSYGYTF. The CDR3 DNA sequence: TGTGCCAGCAGCTTTCAGGGGAGCTATGGCTACACCTTC.

The V call is TRBV7-9, the J call TRBJ1-2, with D perhaps matching TRBD1 (5 bases). CDR3 length: 12 amino acids. Germline CDR1 reads SEHNR; CDR2 reads FQNEAQ (reference sequence). The ends were cut back, 9 bases at V and 14 bases at J, with 22 bases in the middle. The CDR3 here is CASGDGGRKRTF. The CDR3 nucleotides are TGTGCCAGTGGAGACGGGGGTCGGAAGCGAACCTTC.

This clone was seen only a few times. Other DNA sequences from this sample encode an identical CDR3 as well. This sequence joins TRBV10-3 and TRBJ2-7, with D uncertain. The germline V gene has CDR1 ENHRY and CDR2 SYGVKD. The length of the CDR3 is 13 residues. Trimming cost V 4 bases and J 0 bases, with 7 bases left between them. CDR3 DNA: TGTGCCATCAGTGTTGGCAGCTCCTACGAGCAGTACTTC. It encodes CAISVGSSYEQYF.

This clone was observed a single time. This chain joins TRBV6-5 and TRBJ2-6; D uncertain. The V and J ends lost 0 bases and 0 bases respectively, with 3 bases between them. This CDR3 is built from 15 residues. CDR1 and CDR2 (germline): MNHEY, SVGAGI. DNA of the CDR3: TGTGCCAGCAGTTACTCGTACTCTGGGGCCAACGTCCTGACTTTC. It translates to CASSYSYSGANVLTF.